The clone carrying this TCR beta chain was counted between two and nine times. As yet, its antigen is unknown. In TCRdb, the 5' RACE reads were re-called with MiXCR into one record per CDR3 protein. In the table there are about 210,000 distinct CDR3 sequences, around 27% of which are singletons. The sample comes from a study of T-cell memory formation after mild COVID-19. Findings and limits, study-wide: Among contracting clones, CD4+ were mainly CM/EM and CD8+ enriched in EMRA. Contracting clones from day 15 to 85 had balanced CD4/CD8; later expanders favoured CD4+.

V was cut by 4 bases and J by 1 base, with 7 bases left in between. Germline values: CDR1 DFQATT, CDR2 SNEGSKA (reference sequence). The CDR3 is 13 residues long. The TCR originated in an adult woman who had mild COVID-19 (a few samples of this study predate the infection). Cell type and time point are not known. The chain recombines TRBV20-1 with TRBJ2-2; D perhaps matches TRBD1 (5 bases). Sequencing was carried out using PBMCs or a T cell subset sorted from them (not recorded which). CDR3 in DNA: TGCAGTGCTAATAGGGGGAACACCGGGGAGCTGTTTTTT. Its protein is CSANRGNTGELFF.